Presented here are 19 T cell receptor beta chains from one specimen sequenced in a study of cytotoxic CD8 clonotypes in ibrutinib-treated CLL (dated by TCRdb to the early 2020s). Preparation of the library involved the immunoSEQ multiplex PCR assay. Here the immuneACCESS table is served through TCRdb, limited to in-frame sequences with V and J called. Missing clones are a known gap in these copies; in checked studies unresolved V genes cover under half, and the rest lacks a known reason. A total of 30,000 or so clones appear in this sample, roughly 57% of them only once. Of the sample, less than 6% falls within the top ten clones. The sequencing here drew on PBMCs, taken before ibrutinib treatment. These receptors came from a human donor with chronic lymphocytic leukemia.

This chain uses TRBV20-1 with TRBJ2-7; D is ambiguous. This CDR3 has 11 amino acids. Germline CDR1 is DFQATT and CDR2 is SNEGSKA (reference sequence). V lost 6 bases and J lost 7, with 13 bases in between. CDR3 loop: CSAPRGWEQYF. CDR3 in DNA: TGCAGTGCCCCCCGCGGATGGGAGCAGTACTTC.

The chain combines TRBV15 with TRBJ1-2; a weak D match, TRBD1 (5 bases). The CDR3 consists of 15 residues. CDR1 and CDR2 from the germline V gene are LNHNV and YYDKDF (reference sequence). Trimming cost V 0 bases and J 3 bases, with 11 bases left between them. CDR3 in amino acids: CATSRDAGRDYGYTF. The CDR3 DNA reads as TGTGCCACCAGCAGAGATGCAGGGCGGGACTATGGCTACACCTTC.

The V gene is TRBV2, the J gene TRBJ1-2, with TRBD1 matching 7 bases. CDR3 length equals 13 residues. CDR1 and CDR2 from the germline V gene are SNHLY and FYNNEI. Unmatched junction bases numbered 4, after V lost 6 bases and J lost 3 bases. CDR3 protein: CASRDRFYYGYTF. CDR3 nucleotides: TGTGCCAGCAGGGACAGGTTCTACTATGGCTACACCTTC.

DNA of the CDR3: TGTGCCAGCAGTCGCCAACAGGGGGTCGGCTATGGCTACACCTTC. Translation: CASSRQQGVGYGYTF. The genes are TRBV5-6 and TRBJ1-2, with 8 bases matching TRBD1. Germline CDR1 SGHDT, CDR2 YYEEEE. V lost 5 bases to trimming and J lost 4 bases; unmatched junction nucleotides: 10. The CDR3 runs 15 residues. The full variable domain, rest sourced from reference TRBV5-6 and TRBJ1-2, is DAGVTQSPTHLIKTRGQQVTLRCSPKSGHDTVSWYQQALGQGPQFIFQYYEEEERQRGNFPDRFSGHQFPNYSSELNVNALLLGDSALYLCASSRQQGVGYGYTFGSGTRLTVV.

This clone was counted only a few times. The chain carries TRBV27 and TRBJ2-7; the D call may be TRBD1 or TRBD2 (5 bases each). V lost 2 bases, J lost 3 bases, and 8 bases lay in between. The length of the CDR3 is 13 residues. CDR1 and CDR2 from the germline V gene are MNHEY and SMNVEV (reference sequence). CDR3 nucleotide sequence: TGTGCCAGCAGTTTAGGGACCAACTACGAGCAGTACTTC. Protein product: CASSLGTNYEQYF.

In its sample, this clone ranks as medium-sized. The chain recombines TRBV20-1 with TRBJ1-2; D gene unclear. Germline V gene sequence: CDR1 DFQATT, CDR2 SNEGSKA (reference sequence). The CDR3 runs to 11 residues. V was shortened by 0 bases and J by 10 bases, with 9 bases between the two germline ends. CDR3 in amino acids: CSARDNSFYTF. CDR3 DNA sequence: TGCAGTGCTAGAGATAACTCTTTCTACACCTTC.

With regard to this clone: Other DNA sequences within the sample encode an identical CDR3. This chain links TRBV7-9 with TRBJ2-7; TRBD1 matches at 12 bases. The CDR3 is 15 amino acids. V shed 7 bases and J 7 bases; nucleotides not matched to a gene: 11. The germline V gene encodes CDR1 SEHNR and CDR2 FQNEAQ (reference sequence). CDR3 loop: CASNWGQGAGREQYF. The CDR3 DNA reads TGTGCCAGCAACTGGGGACAGGGGGCGGGGCGGGAGCAGTACTTC.

V is TRBV9 and J is TRBJ2-3, with D perhaps TRBD1 (6 bases). Germline CDR1 reads SGDLS; CDR2 reads YYNGEE. V gave up 2 bases and J gave up 3 bases, with 16 bases separating them. The CDR3 is 16 residues long. The CDR3 here is CASSVFQGRGTDTQYF. The DNA for the CDR3 is TGTGCCAGCAGCGTTTTTCAGGGGCGAGGGACAGATACGCAGTATTTT.

The V and J genes are TRBV28 and TRBJ2-5, with no clear D. The germline V gene encodes CDR1 MDHEN and CDR2 SYDVKM. This CDR3 comprises 13 residues. Deletions cut 6 bases from V and 1 base from J, with 9 bases between. The CDR3 DNA sequence: TGTGCCAGCAGCATCGTCAGCCAAGAGACCCAGTACTTC. Translating gives CASSIVSQETQYF.

The chain has TRBV29-1 and TRBJ2-5; D gene uncertain. The ends were cut back, 4 bases at V and 5 bases at J, with 17 bases in the middle. This CDR3 has 14 residues. Germline CDR1 is SQVTM and CDR2 is ANQGSEA. The CDR3 region is CSVVALHPQETQYF. The CDR3 region has the DNA TGCAGCGTTGTAGCCCTCCACCCCCAGGAGACCCAGTACTTC.

In its sample, this clone is medium-sized. V is TRBV5-1 and J is TRBJ2-7; 7 positions match TRBD2. The CDR3 consists of 14 residues. Unmatched junction bases numbered 6, after V lost 3 bases and J lost 3 bases. CDR1 and CDR2 from the germline V gene are SGHRS and YFSETQ. As DNA, the CDR3 is TGCGCCAGCAGCTGGGCGGGGGACCTCTACGAGCAGTACTTC. Translation: CASSWAGDLYEQYF.

The chain couples TRBV9 to TRBJ2-7; 9 bases are shared with TRBD1. The CDR3 loop spans 16 amino acids. The germline CDR1 and CDR2 sequences are SGDLS and YYNGEE. After removal of 0 bases from V and 6 bases from J, the junction contained 10 bases not matched to a gene. In DNA form, the CDR3 reads TGTGCCAGCAGCGTAGGGCCCCCGGGACAGGGAGGCGAGCAGTACTTC. This sequence encodes CASSVGPPGQGGEQYF.

The genes are TRBV7-6 and TRBJ2-7, with TRBD1 matching over 9 bases. The ends lost 5 bases at V and 2 bases at J; junction bases unmatched: 7. Looked up from germline, CDR1 is SGHVS and CDR2 is FNYEAQ. The CDR3 is 15 residues long. The chain's CDR3 is CASSTGTGSAYEQYF. For the CDR3, the DNA is TGTGCCAGCAGCACGGGGACAGGGTCGGCCTACGAGCAGTACTTC. Looking up the rest from reference TRBV7-6 and TRBJ2-7 gives the full variable domain: GAGVSQSPRYKVTKRGQDVALRCDPISGHVSLYWYRQALGQGPEFLTYFNYEAQQDKSGLPNDRFSAERPEGSISTLTIQRTEQRDSAMYRCASSTGTGSAYEQYFGPGTRLTVT.

The rearrangement joins TRBV11-2 to TRBJ1-2; D remains unclear. Trimming shortened V by 5 bases and J by 1 base, and 8 bases separated the two germline ends. This CDR3 has 13 amino acids. Looked up from germline, CDR1 is SGHAT and CDR2 is FQNNGV. CDR3 in DNA: TGTGCCAGCAGCCCTGTAGTTAACTATGGCTACACCTTC. This sequence encodes CASSPVVNYGYTF.

This clone has just a few counts. The gene calls are TRBV29-1 and TRBJ1-5; unclear D gene. The germline V gene has CDR1 SQVTM and CDR2 ANQGSEA. CDR3 length: 13 residues. The germline V and J ends were trimmed by 5 bases and 2 bases, with 10 bases remaining between them. The CDR3 DNA is TGCAGCGTTATAATGGGCGGCAATCAGCCCCAGCATTTT. It is translated as CSVIMGGNQPQHF.

The chain links TRBV4-1 to TRBJ2-1; 8 positions match TRBD2. V gave up 2 bases and J gave up 1 base; unmatched junction bases: 7. This CDR3 has 17 residues. CDR1 and CDR2 from the germline V gene are MGHRA and YSYEKL. CDR3 nucleotide sequence: TGCGCCAGCAGCCAACCGACTAGCGCCCCGTCCTACAATGAGCAGTTCTTC. Its translation: CASSQPTSAPSYNEQFF.

The rearrangement joins TRBV5-4 to TRBJ2-2; 7 bases match TRBD1. CDR1 is SGHNT, CDR2 YYREEE, per germline (reference sequence). The CDR3 covers 13 residues. V trimming: 4 bases; J trimming: 4 bases; junction bases outside the gene matches: 1. CDR3 DNA: TGTGCCAGCAGCCGACAGGGCACCGGGGAGCTGTTTTTT. It translates to CASSRQGTGELFF.

There are a few counts of this clone. The CDR3 DNA reads TGTGCCAGCAGTCTGGGACAGGGGCTTGATACGCAGTATTTT. This translates into CASSLGQGLDTQYF. The J gene is TRBJ2-3, the V gene TRBV27, with 10 bases lining up with TRBD1. This CDR3 spans 14 amino acids. Germline loops: CDR1 MNHEY, CDR2 SMNVEV (reference sequence). Unmatched junction bases numbered 5, after V lost 5 bases and J lost 6 bases.

The chain joins TRBV29-1 to TRBJ1-2; the match to TRBD1 covers 10 bases. This CDR3 contains 13 residues. J gave up 4 bases and V 1 base, and 0 bases lay outside the gene matches. Germline lookup yields CDR1 SQVTM and CDR2 ANQGSEA. The CDR3 here is CSVEGTGGYGYTF. CDR3 nucleotides: TGCAGCGTTGAAGGGACAGGGGGCTATGGCTACACCTTC.